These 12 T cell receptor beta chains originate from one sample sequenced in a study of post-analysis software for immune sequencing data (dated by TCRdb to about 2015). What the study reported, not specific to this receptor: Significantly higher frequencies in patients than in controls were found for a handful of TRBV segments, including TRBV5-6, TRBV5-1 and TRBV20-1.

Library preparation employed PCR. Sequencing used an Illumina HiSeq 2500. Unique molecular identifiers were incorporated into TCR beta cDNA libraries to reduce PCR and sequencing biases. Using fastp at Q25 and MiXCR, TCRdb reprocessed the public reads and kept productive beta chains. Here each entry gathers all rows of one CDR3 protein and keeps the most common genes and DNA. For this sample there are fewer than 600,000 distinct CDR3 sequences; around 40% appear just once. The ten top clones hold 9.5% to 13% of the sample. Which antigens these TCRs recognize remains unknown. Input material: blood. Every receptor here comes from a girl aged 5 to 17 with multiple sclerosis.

This CDR3 is CASSHPSGRVYEQYF. The CDR3 bases are TGTGCCAGCAGCCACCCTAGCGGGAGGGTGTACGAGCAGTACTTC. The rearrangement uses TRBV7-6 and TRBJ2-7; TRBD2 matches at 12 bases. This CDR3 contains 15 residues. V shed 5 bases and J 4 bases; nucleotides not matched to a gene: 6. Germline CDR1 is SGHVS and CDR2 is FNYEAQ.

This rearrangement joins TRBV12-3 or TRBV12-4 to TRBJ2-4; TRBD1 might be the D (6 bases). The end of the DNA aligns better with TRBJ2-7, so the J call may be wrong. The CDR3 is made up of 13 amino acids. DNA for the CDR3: TGTGCCAGCAGTCCAGTACAGGGTACCGAGCAGTACTTC. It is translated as CASSPVQGTEQYF.

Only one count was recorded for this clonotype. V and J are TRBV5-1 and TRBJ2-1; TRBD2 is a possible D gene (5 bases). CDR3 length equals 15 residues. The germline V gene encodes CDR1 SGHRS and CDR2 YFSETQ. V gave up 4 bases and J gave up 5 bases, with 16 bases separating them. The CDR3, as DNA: TGCGCCAGCAGCCCACGAGCGGCACCAAACAATGAGCAGTTCTTC. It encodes CASSPRAAPNNEQFF.

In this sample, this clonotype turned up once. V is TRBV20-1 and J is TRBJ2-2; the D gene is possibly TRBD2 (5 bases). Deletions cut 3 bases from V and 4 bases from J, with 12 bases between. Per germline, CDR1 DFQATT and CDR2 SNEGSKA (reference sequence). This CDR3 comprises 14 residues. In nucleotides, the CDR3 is TGCAGTGCTAGGGATGGGCTAGCCACCGGGGAGCTGTTTTTT. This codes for CSARDGLATGELFF.

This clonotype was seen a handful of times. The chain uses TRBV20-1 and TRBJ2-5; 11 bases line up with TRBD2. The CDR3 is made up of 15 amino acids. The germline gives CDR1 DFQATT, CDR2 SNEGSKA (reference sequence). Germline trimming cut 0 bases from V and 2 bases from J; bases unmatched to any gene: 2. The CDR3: CSARDRTSGQETQYF. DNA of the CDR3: TGCAGTGCTAGAGATAGGACTAGCGGGCAAGAGACCCAGTACTTC.

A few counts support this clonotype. As DNA, the CDR3 is TGTGCCAGCAGCTTCACGGACGGCTCCTACGAGCAGTACTTC. Its translation is CASSFTDGSYEQYF. The chain recombines TRBV7-3 with TRBJ2-7; D unclear. This CDR3 region has 14 residues. V lost 3 bases and J lost 0, with 9 bases in between. In germline, CDR1 is SGHTA, CDR2 FQGTGA.

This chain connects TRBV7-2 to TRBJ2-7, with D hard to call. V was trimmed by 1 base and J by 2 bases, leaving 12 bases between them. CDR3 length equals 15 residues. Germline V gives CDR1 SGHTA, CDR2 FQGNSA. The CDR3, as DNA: TGTGCCAGCAGCTTAGGTCCAGGCACCCCCTACGAGCAGTACTTC. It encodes CASSLGPGTPYEQYF.

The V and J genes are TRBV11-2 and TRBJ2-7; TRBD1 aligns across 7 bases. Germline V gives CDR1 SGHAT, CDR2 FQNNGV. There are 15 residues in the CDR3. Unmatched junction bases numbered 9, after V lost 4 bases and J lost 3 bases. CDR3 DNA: TGTGCCAGCAGCTCAAATTACAGGGGTATCTACGAGCAGTACTTC. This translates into CASSSNYRGIYEQYF.

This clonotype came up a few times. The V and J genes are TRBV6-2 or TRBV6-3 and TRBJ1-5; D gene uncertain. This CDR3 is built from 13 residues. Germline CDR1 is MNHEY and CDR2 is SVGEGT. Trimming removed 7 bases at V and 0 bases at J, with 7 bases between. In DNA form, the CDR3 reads TGTGCCAGCACCGGGGATAGCAATCAGCCCCAGCATTTT. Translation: CASTGDSNQPQHF.

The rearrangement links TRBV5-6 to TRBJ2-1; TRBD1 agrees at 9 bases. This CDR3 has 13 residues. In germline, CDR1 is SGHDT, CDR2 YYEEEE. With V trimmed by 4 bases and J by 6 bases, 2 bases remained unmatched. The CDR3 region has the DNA TGTGCCAGCAGCACGGACAGGGGCAATGAGCAGTTCTTC. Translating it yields CASSTDRGNEQFF.

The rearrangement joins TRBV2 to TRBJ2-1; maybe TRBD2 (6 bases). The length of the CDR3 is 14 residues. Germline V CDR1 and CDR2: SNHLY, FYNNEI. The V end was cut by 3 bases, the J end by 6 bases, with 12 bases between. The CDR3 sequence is CASSDIGRRNEQFF. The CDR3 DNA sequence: TGTGCCAGCAGTGATATAGGGAGGCGCAATGAGCAGTTCTTC.

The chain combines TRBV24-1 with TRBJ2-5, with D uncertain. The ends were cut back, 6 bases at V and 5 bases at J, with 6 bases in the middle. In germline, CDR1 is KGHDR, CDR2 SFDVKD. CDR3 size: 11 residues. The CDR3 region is CATSFLETQYF. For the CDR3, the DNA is TGTGCCACCAGTTTCTTGGAGACCCAGTACTTC.